This T cell receptor (beta chain) stems from a study of human T cells and chemical hapten exposure. From the RACE reads, TCRdb called clonotypes with MiXCR, one entry per CDR3 protein. The table lists over 85,000 distinct CDR3 sequences, roughly 10% of them singletons. In this sample, this clonotype turned up many times. The CDR3 totals 16 residues. Time point reported: pre-sensitization, week 0. The sample's treatment: therapeutic diphenylcyclopropenone sensitization with weekly scalp DPC. The chain couples TRBV21-1 to TRBJ2-1; the table's TRBD1 call for D was not verified on the DNA. TRBV21-1 is shown as a pseudogene. The clonotype comes from a woman aged 60 to 75 with alopecia areata. Some clones in this sample may be carry-over from other donors' samples. The sample here was whole blood, taken in connection with sensitization to the hapten diphenylcyclopropenone (DPC). This CDR3 reads CASSKVEGGRYNEQFF. The CDR3, as DNA: TGTGCCAGCAGCAAAGTAGAGGGGGGTCGCTACAATGAGCAGTTCTTC.